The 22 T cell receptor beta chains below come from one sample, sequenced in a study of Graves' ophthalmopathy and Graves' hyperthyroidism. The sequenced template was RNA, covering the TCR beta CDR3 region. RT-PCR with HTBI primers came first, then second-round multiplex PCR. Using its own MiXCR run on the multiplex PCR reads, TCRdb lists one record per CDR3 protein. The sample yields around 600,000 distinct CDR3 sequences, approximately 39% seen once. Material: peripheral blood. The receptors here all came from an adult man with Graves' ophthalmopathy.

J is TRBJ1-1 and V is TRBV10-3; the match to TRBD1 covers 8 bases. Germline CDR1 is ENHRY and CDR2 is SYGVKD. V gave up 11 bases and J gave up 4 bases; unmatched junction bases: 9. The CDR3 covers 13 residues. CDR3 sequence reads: CALRTGPGTEAFF. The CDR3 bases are TGTGCCCTTCGGACAGGGCCGGGCACTGAAGCTTTCTTT.

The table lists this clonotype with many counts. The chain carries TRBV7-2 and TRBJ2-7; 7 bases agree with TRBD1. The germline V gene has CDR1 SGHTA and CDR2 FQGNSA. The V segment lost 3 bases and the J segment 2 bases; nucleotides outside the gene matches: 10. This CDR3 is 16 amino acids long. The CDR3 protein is CASSFNAGTATYEQYF. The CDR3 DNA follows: TGTGCCAGCAGCTTTAACGCCGGGACAGCGACCTACGAGCAGTACTTC.

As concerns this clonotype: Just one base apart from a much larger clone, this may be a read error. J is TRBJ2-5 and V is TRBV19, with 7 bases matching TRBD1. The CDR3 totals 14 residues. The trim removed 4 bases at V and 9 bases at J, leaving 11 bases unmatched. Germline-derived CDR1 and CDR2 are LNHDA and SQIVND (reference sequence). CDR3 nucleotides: TGTGCCAGTAGTACTTTACAGGGGCGCGAGGCCCAGTACTTC. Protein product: CASSTLQGREAQYF.

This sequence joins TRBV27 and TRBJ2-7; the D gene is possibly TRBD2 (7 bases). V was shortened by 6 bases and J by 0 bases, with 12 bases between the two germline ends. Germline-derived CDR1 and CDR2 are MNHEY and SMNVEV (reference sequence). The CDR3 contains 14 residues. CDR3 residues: CASRGGALSYEQYF. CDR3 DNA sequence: TGTGCCAGCAGGGGGGGGGCGCTCTCCTACGAGCAGTACTTC.

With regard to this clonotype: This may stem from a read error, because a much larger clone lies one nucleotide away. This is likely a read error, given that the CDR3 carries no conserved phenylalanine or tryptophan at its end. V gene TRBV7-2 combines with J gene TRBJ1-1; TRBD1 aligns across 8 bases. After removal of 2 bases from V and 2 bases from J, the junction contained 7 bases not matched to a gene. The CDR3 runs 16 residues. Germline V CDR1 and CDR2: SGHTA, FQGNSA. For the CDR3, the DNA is TGTGCCAGCAGCTTAAGCGGCAGGGGGCTCAACACTGAAGCTTTCCTT. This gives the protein CASSLSGRGLNTEAFL.

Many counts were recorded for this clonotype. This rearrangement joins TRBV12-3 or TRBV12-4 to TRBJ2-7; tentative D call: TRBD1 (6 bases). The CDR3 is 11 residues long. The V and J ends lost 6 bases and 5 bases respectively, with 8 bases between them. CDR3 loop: CASSTGNEQYF. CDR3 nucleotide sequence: TGTGCCAGCAGCACAGGGAACGAGCAGTACTTC.

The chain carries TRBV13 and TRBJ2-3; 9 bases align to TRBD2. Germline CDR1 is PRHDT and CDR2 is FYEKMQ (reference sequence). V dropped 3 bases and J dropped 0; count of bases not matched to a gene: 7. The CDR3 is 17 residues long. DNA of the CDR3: TGTGCCAGCAGCTTGGTAGTAGCGGGGGTTAGCACAGATACGCAGTATTTT. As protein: CASSLVVAGVSTDTQYF.

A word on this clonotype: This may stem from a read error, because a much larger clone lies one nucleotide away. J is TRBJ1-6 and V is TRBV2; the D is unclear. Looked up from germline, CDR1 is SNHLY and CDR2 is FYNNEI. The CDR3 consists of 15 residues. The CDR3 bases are TGTGCCGGCAGTGATAGGCGGGGCTATAATTCACCCCTCCACTTT. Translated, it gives CAGSDRRGYNSPLHF.

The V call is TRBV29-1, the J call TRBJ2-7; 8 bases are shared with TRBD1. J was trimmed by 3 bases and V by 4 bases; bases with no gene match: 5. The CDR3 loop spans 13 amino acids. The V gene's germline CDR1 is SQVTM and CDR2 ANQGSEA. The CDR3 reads CSVGGTGSYEQYF. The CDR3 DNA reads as TGCAGCGTTGGAGGGACAGGCAGCTACGAGCAGTACTTC.

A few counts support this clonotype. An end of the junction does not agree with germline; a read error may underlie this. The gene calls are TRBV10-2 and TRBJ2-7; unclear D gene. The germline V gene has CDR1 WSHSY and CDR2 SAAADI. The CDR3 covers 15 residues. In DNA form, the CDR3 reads TGTGCCAGCAGACTCAGGTTCTCCATCTCCTACGAGCAGTACTTC. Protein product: CASRLRFSISYEQYF.

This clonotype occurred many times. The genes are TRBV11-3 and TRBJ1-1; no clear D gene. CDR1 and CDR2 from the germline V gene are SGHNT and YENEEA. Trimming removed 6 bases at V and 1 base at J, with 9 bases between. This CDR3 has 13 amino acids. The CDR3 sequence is CASRALQNTEAFF. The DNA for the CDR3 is TGTGCCAGCAGGGCTCTACAGAACACTGAAGCTTTCTTT.

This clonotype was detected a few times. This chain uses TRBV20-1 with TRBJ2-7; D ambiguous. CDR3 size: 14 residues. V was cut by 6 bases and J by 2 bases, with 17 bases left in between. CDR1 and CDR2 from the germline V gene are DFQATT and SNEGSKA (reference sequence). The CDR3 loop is CSATKSRPPYEQYF. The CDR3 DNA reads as TGCAGTGCCACCAAGTCGAGACCTCCCTACGAGCAGTACTTC.

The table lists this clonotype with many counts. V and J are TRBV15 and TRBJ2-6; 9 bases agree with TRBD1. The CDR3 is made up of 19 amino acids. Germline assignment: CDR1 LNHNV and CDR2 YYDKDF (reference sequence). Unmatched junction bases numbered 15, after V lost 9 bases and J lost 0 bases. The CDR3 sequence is CATQLPGLQGASGANVLTF. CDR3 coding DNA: TGTGCCACACAACTCCCGGGGCTACAGGGGGCCTCTGGGGCCAACGTCCTGACTTTC.

CDR3 in amino acids: CASSPYVGFDTEAFF. Written as DNA, the CDR3 is TGTGCCAGCAGCCCCTACGTGGGGTTCGACACTGAAGCTTTCTTT. This chain connects TRBV9 to TRBJ1-1; D not resolved. Germline V CDR1 and CDR2: SGDLS, YYNGEE. Deletions cut 4 bases from V and 3 bases from J, with 16 bases between. CDR3 length: 15 amino acids.

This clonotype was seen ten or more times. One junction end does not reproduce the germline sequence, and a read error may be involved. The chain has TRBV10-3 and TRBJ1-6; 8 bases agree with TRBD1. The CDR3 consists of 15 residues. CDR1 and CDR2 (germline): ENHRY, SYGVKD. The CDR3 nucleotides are TGTGCCAGCAGTTACACGGGACAGGAGAATTCACCCCTCCACTTT. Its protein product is CASSYTGQENSPLHF.

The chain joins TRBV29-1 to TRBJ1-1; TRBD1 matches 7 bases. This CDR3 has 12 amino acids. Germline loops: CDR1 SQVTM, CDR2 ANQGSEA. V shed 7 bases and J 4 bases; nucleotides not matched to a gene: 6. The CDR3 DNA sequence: TGCAGCGCCGCGGGACAGAGCACTGAAGCTTTCTTT. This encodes CSAAGQSTEAFF.

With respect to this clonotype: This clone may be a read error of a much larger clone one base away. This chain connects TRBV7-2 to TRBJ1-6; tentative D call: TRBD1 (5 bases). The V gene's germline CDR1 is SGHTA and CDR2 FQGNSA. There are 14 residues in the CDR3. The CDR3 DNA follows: TGTGCCAACAGCTCGGGGGGTGGGGCTTCACCCCTCCACTTT. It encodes CANSSGGGASPLHF.

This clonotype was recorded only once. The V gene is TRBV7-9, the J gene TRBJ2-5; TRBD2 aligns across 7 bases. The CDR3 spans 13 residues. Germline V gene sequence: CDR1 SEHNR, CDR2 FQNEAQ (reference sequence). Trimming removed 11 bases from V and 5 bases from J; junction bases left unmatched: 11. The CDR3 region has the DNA TGTGCCTGGAGTGGGGGGGGAGGCGAGACCCAGTACTTC. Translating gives CAWSGGGGETQYF.

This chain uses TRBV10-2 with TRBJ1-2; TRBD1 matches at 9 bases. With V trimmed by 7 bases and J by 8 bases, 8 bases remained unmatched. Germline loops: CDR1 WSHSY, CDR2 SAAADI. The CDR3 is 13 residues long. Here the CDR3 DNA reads TGCGCCAGCACACGGGACAGGGAAGGCGGCTACACCTTC. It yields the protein CASTRDREGGYTF.

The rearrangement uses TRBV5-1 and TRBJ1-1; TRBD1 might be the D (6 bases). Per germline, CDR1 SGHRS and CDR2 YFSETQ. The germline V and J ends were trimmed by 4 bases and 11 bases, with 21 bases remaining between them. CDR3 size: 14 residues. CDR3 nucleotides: TGCGCCAGCAGCGCTACAGGGACCCTTAAGGAGGCTTTCTTT. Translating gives CASSATGTLKEAFF.

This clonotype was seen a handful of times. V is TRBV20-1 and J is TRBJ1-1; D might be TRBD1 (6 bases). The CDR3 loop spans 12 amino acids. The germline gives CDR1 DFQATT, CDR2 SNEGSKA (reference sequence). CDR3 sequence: CQGQASNTEAFF. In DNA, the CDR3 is TGCCAGGGGCAGGCGTCAAACACTGAAGCTTTCTTT.

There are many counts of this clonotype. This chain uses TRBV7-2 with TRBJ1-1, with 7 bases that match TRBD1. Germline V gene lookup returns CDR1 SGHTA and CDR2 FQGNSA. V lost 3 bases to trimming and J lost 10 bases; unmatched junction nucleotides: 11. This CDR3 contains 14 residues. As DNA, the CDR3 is TGTGCCAGCAGCTTCCGGGACAGACTATCACGAGCTTTCTTT. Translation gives CASSFRDRLSRAFF.